These T cell receptor beta chains were read from a single sample in a study of cytomegalovirus exposure and HLA in healthy donors. Some clones are missing from TCRdb's copy, which holds only in-frame ones; the method was immunoSEQ multiplex PCR. The sample lists about 120,000 clones; less than 85% were seen once. Sequencing was done on a sample of PBMCs. The receptors shown here come from a man between 18 and 35 years old in good health and CMV-seropositive. The CDR3 runs from the conserved cysteine through the conserved F or W. The D gene is left open where the match is weak. A row's size may be missing; if present it is once, few, many or a size class.

clone_size,v_call,cdr3_length,d_call,j_call,cdr3_aa,cdr3_nt
NA,TRBV2,16,NA,TRBJ1-2,CASLSAGGPANYGYTF,TGTGCCAGCCTGTCTGCGGGGGGGCCTGCTAACTATGGCTACACCTTC
NA,TRBV27,16,NA,TRBJ2-7,CASSLSGQVVLYEQYF,TGTGCCAGCAGTTTATCGGGGCAGGTAGTACTCTACGAGCAGTACTTC
NA,TRBV27,14,TRBD2,TRBJ2-7,CASSLGTSGIEQYF,TGTGCCAGCAGTTTAGGGACTAGCGGGATTGAGCAGTACTTC
NA,TRBV30,14,NA,TRBJ1-2,CAWSVQGINYGYTF,TGTGCCTGGAGTGTTCAGGGGATTAACTATGGCTACACCTTC
once,TRBV4-2,18,TRBD1,TRBJ1-2,CASSQVGRTQGNVGGYTF,TGTGCCAGCAGCCAAGTTGGGAGGACACAGGGGAACGTCGGTGGCTACACCTTC
NA,TRBV29-1,12,NA,TRBJ2-5,CSGLQGLETQYF,TGCAGCGGCCTCCAGGGTTTAGAGACCCAGTACTTC
few,TRBV7-8,17,NA,TRBJ1-3,CASSWGAGVSSGNTIYF,TGTGCCAGCAGCTGGGGGGCGGGGGTCTCCTCTGGAAACACCATATATTTT
NA,TRBV10-3,14,TRBD1,TRBJ2-2,CAIAGTGNTGELFF,TGTGCCATCGCCGGGACAGGGAACACCGGGGAGCTGTTTTTT
few,TRBV19,16,TRBD1,TRBJ2-1,CASSIRRGQGYNEQFF,TGTGCCAGTAGTATAAGGAGGGGACAGGGCTACAATGAGCAGTTCTTC
NA,TRBV9,12,NA,TRBJ1-2,CASSYDSGGYTF,TGTGCCAGCAGCTACGACAGTGGCGGCTACACCTTC
NA,TRBV6-1,10,NA,TRBJ1-3,CASFRNTIYF,TGTGCCAGCTTCCGGAACACCATATATTTT
NA,TRBV29-1,12,NA,TRBJ1-1,CSVFGLSREAFF,TGCAGCGTTTTCGGACTTAGTCGGGAGGCTTTCTTT
few,TRBV7-9,13,NA,TRBJ1-2,CASSLSLGVGYTF,TGTGCCAGCAGCTTATCTCTAGGGGTAGGCTACACCTTC
NA,TRBV6-4,13,NA,TRBJ2-3,CASSDSVKSTQYF,TGTGCCAGCAGTGACTCCGTTAAATCGACGCAGTATTTT
NA,TRBV5-4,14,NA,TRBJ2-5,CASSLGGGAETQYF,TGTGCCAGCAGCTTAGGTGGGGGGGCCGAGACCCAGTACTTC
NA,TRBV18,15,NA,TRBJ1-2,CASSPEGTNIHGYTF,TGTGCCAGCTCACCGGAAGGGACAAATATTCATGGCTACACCTTC
NA,TRBV19,15,TRBD1,TRBJ2-1,CASSLGQGLENEQFF,TGTGCCAGTAGTCTAGGACAGGGCTTGGAAAATGAGCAGTTCTTC
once,TRBV5-1,13,TRBD2,TRBJ2-1,CASSLGTSNEQFF,TGCGCCAGCAGCTTGGGGACTAGCAATGAGCAGTTCTTC
NA,TRBV15,13,NA,TRBJ1-2,CATSRDQVYGYTF,TGTGCCACCAGCAGAGATCAGGTCTATGGCTACACCTTC
NA,TRBV2,14,NA,TRBJ2-7,CASPPLEGSYEQYF,TGTGCCAGCCCCCCCTTAGAGGGCTCCTACGAGCAGTACTTC
NA,TRBV4-2,16,NA,TRBJ2-2,CASSQDRGRGTGELFF,TGTGCCAGCAGCCAAGATAGAGGCAGGGGCACCGGGGAGCTGTTTTTT
NA,TRBV19,12,TRBD1,TRBJ1-2,CASNPDRGGYTF,TGTGCCAGTAACCCCGACAGGGGCGGCTACACCTTC
NA,TRBV19,15,NA,TRBJ1-1,CASSRMTGGNTEAFF,TGTGCCAGTAGTAGGATGACAGGAGGGAACACTGAAGCTTTCTTT
NA,TRBV7-9,13,NA,TRBJ1-5,CASRADGNQPQHF,TGTGCCAGCAGAGCGGACGGCAATCAGCCCCAGCATTTT
NA,TRBV6-5,15,NA,TRBJ2-1,CASSYSSDSNNEQFF,TGTGCCAGCAGTTACTCGAGCGACAGTAACAATGAGCAGTTCTTC
NA,TRBV19,13,NA,TRBJ2-3,CASSSRETDTQYF,TGTGCCAGTAGTAGCCGGGAAACAGATACGCAGTATTTT
NA,TRBV19,12,NA,TRBJ2-5,CASSIDLETQYF,TGTGCCAGTAGTATAGATCTTGAGACCCAGTACTTC
NA,TRBV7-2,16,TRBD2,TRBJ2-2,CASSPLAGGRLGELFF,TGTGCCAGCAGCCCCCTAGCGGGGGGGCGACTCGGGGAGCTGTTTTTT
NA,TRBV27,12,NA,TRBJ2-3,CASSQRSDTQYF,TGTGCCAGCAGCCAGAGGTCAGATACGCAGTATTTT
NA,TRBV19,13,NA,TRBJ1-1,CAIKRGSGTEAFF,TGTGCCATAAAAAGGGGAAGTGGCACTGAAGCTTTCTTT
NA,TRBV30,13,NA,TRBJ1-6,CAWSQTYNSPLHF,TGTGCCTGGAGCCAGACCTATAATTCACCCCTCCACTTT
NA,TRBV7-3,15,TRBD1,TRBJ1-1,CASSLQGDMNTEAFF,TGTGCCAGCAGCTTACAGGGGGATATGAACACTGAAGCTTTCTTT
NA,TRBV29-1,11,NA,TRBJ1-2,CSARGNYGYTF,TGCAGCGCCAGAGGAAATTATGGCTACACCTTC
NA,TRBV5-8,15,NA,TRBJ1-4,CASSRRTVSDEKLFF,TGTGCCAGCAGCCGCCGCACAGTCTCTGACGAAAAACTGTTTTTT
NA,TRBV9,11,NA,TRBJ2-1,CASSLINEQFF,TGTGCCAGCAGCCTTATCAATGAGCAGTTCTTC
NA,TRBV28,17,TRBD2,TRBJ2-1,CASSLAVGAGGRDEQFF,TGTGCCAGCAGTCTCGCGGTTGGTGCGGGGGGCAGGGATGAGCAGTTCTTC
NA,TRBV4-1,16,TRBD1,TRBJ2-7,CASSQPRTGRDYEQYF,TGCGCCAGCAGCCAACCTAGGACAGGCCGAGACTACGAGCAGTACTTC
NA,TRBV2,14,NA,TRBJ2-7,CASSDTGSSYEQYF,TGTGCCAGCAGCGACACAGGGAGCTCCTACGAGCAGTACTTC
NA,TRBV13,12,NA,TRBJ1-5,CASSLGGQPQHF,TGTGCCAGCAGCTTGGGAGGACAGCCCCAGCATTTT
NA,TRBV15,15,NA,TRBJ1-1,CATSRVQGGNTEAFF,TGTGCCACCAGCAGAGTTCAGGGTGGGAACACTGAAGCTTTCTTT
NA,TRBV10-3,17,TRBD1,TRBJ1-2,CAISESWAGGTNYGYTF,TGTGCCATCAGTGAGTCATGGGCAGGGGGTACTAACTATGGCTACACCTTC
NA,TRBV5-1,15,NA,TRBJ2-3,CASSPPVVSTDTQYF,TGCGCCAGCAGCCCACCAGTGGTAAGCACAGATACGCAGTATTTT
once,TRBV6-5,14,NA,TRBJ2-7,CASSYSRGSYEQYF,TGTGCCAGCAGTTACTCGCGCGGTTCCTACGAGCAGTACTTC
NA,TRBV5-1,13,TRBD1,TRBJ2-7,CASFGTGKNEQYF,TGCGCCAGTTTTGGGACAGGGAAGAACGAGCAGTACTTC
NA,TRBV19,13,TRBD2,TRBJ2-5,CASSIVAGETQYF,TGTGCCAGTAGTATAGTAGCGGGGGAGACCCAGTACTTC
NA,TRBV30,15,TRBD1,TRBJ1-6,CAWMPGGSYNSPLHF,TGTGCCTGGATGCCAGGGGGCTCCTATAATTCACCCCTCCACTTT
once,TRBV6-6,13,NA,TRBJ1-2,CASSTSEGRGYTF,TGTGCCAGCAGTACCTCCGAAGGGAGAGGCTACACCTTC
NA,TRBV5-6,13,NA,TRBJ1-2,CASRTETNYGYTF,TGTGCCAGCCGAACAGAGACCAACTATGGCTACACCTTC
few,TRBV2,15,NA,TRBJ1-5,CASSVSFGGNQPQHF,TGTGCCAGCAGTGTGTCCTTTGGAGGCAATCAGCCCCAGCATTTT